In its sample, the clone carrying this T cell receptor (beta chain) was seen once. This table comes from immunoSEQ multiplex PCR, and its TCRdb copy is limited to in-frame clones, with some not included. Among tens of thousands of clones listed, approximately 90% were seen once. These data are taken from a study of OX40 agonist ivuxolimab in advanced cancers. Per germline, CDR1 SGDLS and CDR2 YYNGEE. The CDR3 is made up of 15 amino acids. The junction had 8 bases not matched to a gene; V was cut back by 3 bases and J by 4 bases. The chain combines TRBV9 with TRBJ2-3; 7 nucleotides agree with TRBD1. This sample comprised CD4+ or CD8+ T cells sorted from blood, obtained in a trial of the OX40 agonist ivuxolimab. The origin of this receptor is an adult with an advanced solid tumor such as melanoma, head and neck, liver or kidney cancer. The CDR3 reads CASSASTGLPDTQYF. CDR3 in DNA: TGTGCCAGCAGCGCCTCGACAGGGTTGCCAGATACGCAGTATTTT.